What follows are 12 T cell receptor beta chains derived from one specimen sequenced in a study of early T cells in non-severe SARS-CoV-2 infection. TCRdb processed the 5' RACE reads anew with MiXCR; each CDR3 protein has one entry. Of about 48,000 distinct CDR3 sequences listed, around a tenth are singletons. Specimen: whole blood. These receptors were collected from an adult who was a healthcare worker with PCR-confirmed SARS-CoV-2 infection or an uninfected control (not recorded which).

This clonotype has more than one count but fewer than ten. This sequence joins TRBV3-1 and TRBJ2-1; tentatively, D is TRBD2 (6 bases). V shed 1 base and J shed 9 bases, with 10 bases lying between them. CDR3 length: 13 amino acids. CDR1 and CDR2 from the germline V gene are LGHDT and YNNKEL (reference sequence). The CDR3: CASSQVGGGEQFF. The DNA for the CDR3 is TGTGCCAGCAGCCAAGTCGGGGGAGGTGAGCAGTTCTTC.

This clonotype came up many times. V usage is TRBV12-3 or TRBV12-4 and J usage is TRBJ1-3; D gene uncertain. The CDR3 spans 13 residues. Trimming removed 5 bases at V and 11 bases at J, with 16 bases between. CDR3 loop: CASSPPTGRAIYF. The CDR3 bases are TGTGCCAGCAGTCCCCCCACCGGGAGGGCCATATATTTT.

This clonotype has ten or more counts. The V and J genes are TRBV6-2 or TRBV6-3 and TRBJ1-1; a weak D match, TRBD1 (5 bases). V was trimmed by 11 bases and J by 0 bases, leaving 10 bases between them. This CDR3 spans 12 amino acids. Germline lookup yields CDR1 MNHEY and CDR2 SVGEGT. CDR3 DNA sequence: TGTGCCGGTGGGGGTATGAACACTGAAGCTTTCTTT. It encodes CAGGGMNTEAFF.

This chain connects TRBV20-1 to TRBJ1-5; D not certain. The ends were cut back, 4 bases at V and 0 bases at J, with 4 bases in the middle. The CDR3 consists of 12 residues. Germline CDR1 reads DFQATT; CDR2 reads SNEGSKA (reference sequence). The CDR3 region has the DNA TGCAGTGCTAACCCTAGCAATCAGCCCCAGCATTTT. Its translation is CSANPSNQPQHF.

This clonotype was recorded at least ten times. V and J are TRBV5-1 and TRBJ2-5; D perhaps matches TRBD2 (5 bases). The CDR3 length is 13 residues. With 4 bases removed from V and 4 bases from J, the gap between germline ends came to 11 bases. Germline CDR1 is SGHRS and CDR2 is YFSETQ. For the CDR3, the DNA is TGCGCCAGCAGCCCCCGGACTCGAGAGACCCAGTACTTC. Its protein is CASSPRTRETQYF. The full variable domain, completed using reference TRBV5-1 and TRBJ2-5, is KAGVTQTPRYLIKTRGQQVTLSCSPISGHRSVSWYQQTPGQGLQFLFEYFSETQRNKGNFPGRFSGRQFSNSRSEMNVSTLELGDSALYLCASSPRTRETQYFGPGTRLLVL.

This clonotype was found a few times. The V gene is TRBV5-1, the J gene TRBJ1-1, with D possibly matching TRBD1 (6 bases). The CDR3 covers 17 residues. Germline-derived CDR1 and CDR2 are SGHRS and YFSETQ. The V end lost 6 bases, the J end lost 0 bases, and 21 bases lay between the germline ends. For the CDR3, the DNA is TGCGCCAGCACCAGTCGGAACGGGGGCGCAATGAACACTGAAGCTTTCTTT. Its protein product is CASTSRNGGAMNTEAFF.

This clonotype was picked up a small number of times. The chain is built from TRBV19 and TRBJ1-1; D may be TRBD1 (5 bases). Looked up from germline, CDR1 is LNHDA and CDR2 is SQIVND (reference sequence). The CDR3 contains 16 residues. Trimming shortened V by 8 bases and J by 1 base, and 20 bases separated the two germline ends. The CDR3 protein is CASGSILGPRNTEAFF. Written as DNA, the CDR3 is TGTGCCAGTGGATCCATCCTGGGACCGAGGAACACTGAAGCTTTCTTT.

This sequence joins TRBV12-3 or TRBV12-4 and TRBJ2-1; D could derive from TRBD1 or TRBD2 (6 bases each). The V and J ends lost 8 bases and 1 base respectively, with 9 bases between them. The CDR3 contains 13 residues. Here the CDR3 DNA reads TGTGCCAGCCGAGGGGGGTCCTACAATGAGCAGTTCTTC. Translating it yields CASRGGSYNEQFF.

This chain joins TRBV12-3 or TRBV12-4 and TRBJ1-1, with D perhaps matching TRBD1 (5 bases). V was trimmed by 5 bases and J by 3 bases, leaving 10 bases between them. This CDR3 contains 13 residues. Here the CDR3 reads CASSLGTHTEAFF. CDR3 coding DNA: TGTGCCAGCAGTCTCGGGACTCACACTGAAGCTTTCTTT.

This clonotype was found many times. The chain has TRBV25-1 and TRBJ2-5; tentatively, D is TRBD2 (6 bases). The CDR3 has 13 residues. The V and J ends lost 8 bases and 6 bases respectively, with 16 bases between them. Germline V gene sequence: CDR1 MGHDK, CDR2 SYGVNS. The CDR3 DNA reads as TGTGCCAGCCTCAAGGAGGCGGGGAAGACCCAGTACTTC. It encodes CASLKEAGKTQYF.

This clonotype was detected many times. The chain recombines TRBV18 with TRBJ2-5; D might be TRBD2 (5 bases). Trimming stripped 4 bases from V and 3 bases from J, with 12 bases between. CDR3 length equals 14 residues. Germline V gene sequence: CDR1 KGHSH, CDR2 LQKENI. The DNA for the CDR3 is TGTGCCAGCTCACGCGGGTCGTTGAAAGAGACCCAGTACTTC. It specifies CASSRGSLKETQYF.

This clonotype was picked up a small number of times. The chain is built from TRBV5-1 and TRBJ1-6; D is ambiguous. The CDR3 extends over 15 amino acids. Germline V gene sequence: CDR1 SGHRS, CDR2 YFSETQ. The V end lost 3 bases, the J end lost 5 bases, and 12 bases lay between the germline ends. CDR3 nucleotide sequence: TGCGCCAGCAGCTCGGACCAACTCGATAATTCACCCCTCCACTTT. Amino acid sequence: CASSSDQLDNSPLHF.